The 8 T cell receptor delta chains in this list originate from one sample, sequenced in a study of gamma-delta T cells after stem cell transplantation. TCRdb re-called the RT-PCR reads with CATT. The sample records almost 550 delta-chain clones, around 13% being singletons. Input material: gamma-delta T cells. These receptors were obtained from a human donor. It is not recorded whose cells these are; they may come from a transplant donor.

This clone was picked up one time. A far more abundant clone sits one base away, making this likely a read error. Other DNA sequences in the sample encode the same CDR3. The chain is built from TRDV1 and TRDJ1; 7 bases line up with TRDD3. The ends lost 4 bases at V and 0 bases at J; junction bases unmatched: 35. The length of the CDR3 is 25 residues. Germline V lookup: CDR1 TSWWSYY, CDR2 QGS. The CDR3 protein is CALGAPGGYLILLRGIWKNTDKLIF. The DNA for the CDR3 is TGTGCTCTTGGGGCCCCTGGGGGCTACTTAATACTCCTTAGGGGAATTTGGAAGAACACCGATAAACTCATCTTT.

As regards this clone: This probably arose from a read error, given a far larger clone one base away. V and J are TRDV1 and TRDJ1, with 7 bases aligning to TRDD3. Germline CDR1 reads TSWWSYY; CDR2 reads QGS. V shed 4 bases and J 0 bases; nucleotides not matched to a gene: 35. The CDR3 has 25 amino acids. The CDR3 protein is CALGAPGGHLILLRGIWKNTDKLIF. The CDR3 nucleotides read TGTGCTCTTGGGGCCCCTGGGGGCCACTTAATACTCCTTAGGGGGATTTGGAAGAACACCGATAAACTCATCTTT.

This clone has more than one count but fewer than ten. The mismatch at residue 15 between this DNA's translation and the TCRdb protein of a much larger clone likely reflects a read error; the protein shown is translated from the DNA. The CDR3 here is CACDTVRRTGGLPDRLIF. The CDR3 DNA reads TGTGCCTGTGACACCGTCAGGAGAACTGGGGGCCTGCCCGATAGACTCATCTTT. J is TRDJ1 and V is TRDV2; TRDD3 aligns across 8 bases. The germline V gene has CDR1 GEAIGNYY and CDR2 EKD. There are 18 residues in the CDR3.

Turning to this clone: Translating this DNA gives a protein that differs at residue 3 from the TCRdb one, which belongs to a much larger clone; a read error is likely, and the protein shown is this translation. The genes are TRDV2 and TRDJ1, with TRDD3 matching over 8 bases. The CDR3 sequence is 17 residues long. In germline, CDR1 is GEAIGNYY, CDR2 EKD. CDR3 region: CARDTVGDHQYTDKLIF. CDR3 sequence (DNA): TGTGCCCGTGACACCGTGGGGGATCACCAGTACACCGATAAACTCATCTTT.

As to this clone: Translating this DNA gives a protein that differs at residue 8 from the TCRdb one, which belongs to a much larger clone; a read error is likely, and the protein shown is this translation. V and J are TRDV1 and TRDJ1, with D perhaps matching TRDD2 (5 bases). V was pared by 1 base and J by 0 bases, with 33 bases between. This CDR3 spans 23 amino acids. Germline V gene data show CDR1 as TSWWSYY and CDR2 as QGS. The CDR3 DNA reads TGTGCTCTTGGGGAACCACCCCCATCACCTACCCATCGGTACCTCCATTACACCGATAAACTCATCTTT. Protein: CALGEPPPSPTHRYLHYTDKLIF.

Of note for this clone: The protein in TCRdb stems from a much larger clone and differs at residue 5 from this DNA's translation, likely a read error; here the protein is translated from the DNA. The chain links TRDV2 to TRDJ3; D unclear. V was cut by 3 bases and J by 9 bases, with 26 bases left in between. CDR1 is GEAIGNYY and CDR2 is EKD in the germline V gene. This CDR3 region has 19 residues. The CDR3 coding sequence is TGTGCCTGTGACGCCGTTCTCAGGGTCGGACGGGACAGCACCCGACAGATGTTTTTC. Translation: CACDAVLRVGRDSTRQMFF.

This clone came up a few times. This probably arose from a read error, given a far larger clone one base away. The chain recombines TRDV2 with TRDJ3; a possible D gene is TRDD3 (5 bases). V lost 0 bases and J lost 3, with 29 bases in between. From germline, CDR1 is GEAIGNYY and CDR2 EKD. CDR3 length: 23 residues. CDR3 nucleotides: TGTGCCTGTGACACCGCTAATCGTGTTGGGGAAGACAGGAGTGGCTGGGACACCCGACAGATGTTTTTC. Its translation: CACDTANRVGEDRSGWDTRQMFF.

This clone showed up just a few times. A far larger clone is a single base away, which makes a read error likely. Other DNA sequences in this sample translate to the same CDR3. The genes are TRDV2 and TRDJ1; D remains ambiguous. The V gene's germline CDR1 is GEAIGNYY and CDR2 EKD. The V end was cut by 2 bases, the J end by 0 bases, with 12 bases between. CDR3 length: 15 amino acids. The chain's CDR3 is CACDRLLDHTDKLIF. The CDR3, as DNA: TGTGCCTGTGACAGACTTCTTGATCACACCGATAAACTCATCTTT.